Presented here are 17 T cell receptor beta chains from one specimen sequenced in a study of immune heterogeneity within non-small cell lung tumors. Bulk tumor genomic DNA, about 600 ng per sample, was the template. From each primary tumor, several far-apart biopsies were obtained during surgery. Patients went through curative surgery, and their non-small cell lung cancer was untreated and newly diagnosed. Amplifying TCR beta CDR3 involved multiplex PCR carried out with 32 V and 13 J primers. TCRdb reprocessed the multiplex PCR reads via MiXCR and lists one record per CDR3 protein. Of approximately 12,000 distinct CDR3 sequences listed, less than 25% were seen once; the top ten hold 4.6%. Material for sequencing was lung tumor tissue. These receptors were taken from a man in his fifties or sixties with non-small cell lung cancer.

This clonotype was seen only a few times. The chain joins TRBV6-1 to TRBJ2-6, with a tentative D call TRBD1 (6 bases). V shed 6 bases and J shed 8 bases, with 23 bases lying between them. Germline V gives CDR1 MNHNS, CDR2 SASEGT. CDR3 length: 17 residues. The CDR3 region has the DNA TGTGCCAGCAGCCAGAGGACAGTCTCCTCTGTCCCCAACGTCCTGACTTTC. Translating gives CASSQRTVSSVPNVLTF.

In its sample, this clonotype is medium-sized (0.01 to 0.1%). The rearrangement uses TRBV6-2 or TRBV6-3 and TRBJ2-7; D gene ambiguous. Trimming left V 2 bases short and J 1 base short, with 3 bases between. This CDR3 has 12 amino acids. Germline CDR1 and CDR2: MNHEY and SVGEGT. Here the CDR3 reads CASSYPSYEQYF. The CDR3 DNA follows: TGTGCCAGCAGTTACCCTTCCTACGAGCAGTACTTC.

V usage is TRBV20-1 and J usage is TRBJ2-3; the D gene is possibly TRBD2 (5 bases). This CDR3 comprises 12 residues. V was shortened by 0 bases and J by 11 bases, with 12 bases between the two germline ends. Germline V lookup: CDR1 DFQATT, CDR2 SNEGSKA (reference sequence). CDR3 in amino acids: CSARDGPGEQYF. DNA for the CDR3: TGCAGTGCTAGAGATGGGCCCGGGGAGCAGTATTTT.

The chain combines TRBV10-2 with TRBJ2-1, with 9 bases fitting TRBD2. Looked up from germline, CDR1 is WSHSY and CDR2 is SAAADI. The CDR3 has 14 amino acids. The J segment lost 7 bases and the V segment lost 4 bases, leaving 5 bases of the junction unmatched. The CDR3 loop reads CASSGLAGLNEQFF. The CDR3 DNA reads TGCGCCAGCAGTGGTCTAGCGGGGTTAAATGAGCAGTTCTTC.

This clonotype is termed medium-sized (0.01 to 0.1%). V is TRBV6-5 and J is TRBJ2-2; D remains unclear. Trimming stripped 0 bases from V and 1 base from J, with 6 bases between. CDR3 size: 15 residues. CDR1 is MNHEY and CDR2 is SVGAGI in the germline V gene. The CDR3 sequence: CASSYSKVNTGELFF. For the CDR3, the DNA is TGTGCCAGCAGTTACTCGAAGGTGAACACCGGGGAGCTGTTTTTT.

Note on this clonotype: A much more abundant neighbour one base away suggests this may be a read error. J is TRBJ1-4 and V is TRBV7-9; TRBD1 is a possible D gene (5 bases). The germline CDR1 and CDR2 sequences are SEHNR and FQNEAQ (reference sequence). The V gene lost 1 base and the J gene lost 7 bases, with 19 bases spanning the gap. This CDR3 has 17 residues. The CDR3 reads CASSLDGGGVLSEKLFF. CDR3 in DNA: TGTGCCAGCAGCTTAGACGGGGGAGGCGTTCTAAGTGAAAAACTGTTTTTT.

This clonotype is medium-sized in the sample. The rearrangement joins TRBV6-1 to TRBJ1-4; 8 positions agree with TRBD1. This CDR3 contains 15 residues. V dropped 4 bases and J dropped 11; count of bases not matched to a gene: 12. Germline assignment: CDR1 MNHNS and CDR2 SASEGT. The CDR3 coding sequence is TGTGCCAGCAGTGCCGGGACAGGCGTTCCGGAGAAACTGTTTTTT. Protein: CASSAGTGVPEKLFF.

This clonotype was counted between two and nine times. The chain is built from TRBV20-1 and TRBJ1-2; D remains unclear. This CDR3 has 14 residues. Trimming removed 5 bases at V and 0 bases at J, with 13 bases between. Germline CDR1 and CDR2: DFQATT and SNEGSKA (reference sequence). The CDR3 sequence: CSAAKSRPNYGYTF. The CDR3 coding sequence is TGCAGTGCTGCTAAAAGCAGGCCTAACTATGGCTACACCTTC.

This clonotype appeared a few times. The chain has TRBV12-3 or TRBV12-4 and TRBJ2-2, with 8 bases that match TRBD1. There are 14 residues in the CDR3. Trimming took 6 bases from V and 4 from J; bases not matched to a gene: 4. CDR3 bases: TGTGCCAGCAGCCAAACAGGGGGCACCGGGGAGCTGTTTTTT. Protein sequence: CASSQTGGTGELFF.

The chain combines TRBV7-3 with TRBJ2-2, with TRBD2 matching 12 bases. CDR3 size: 15 residues. After removal of 5 bases from V and 5 bases from J, the junction contained 3 bases not matched to a gene. Germline V gene sequence: CDR1 SGHTA, CDR2 FQGTGA. Here the CDR3 reads CASSVLAGGTGELFF. In nucleotides, the CDR3 is TGTGCCAGCAGCGTCCTAGCGGGAGGGACCGGGGAGCTGTTTTTT.

The chain has TRBV2 and TRBJ1-1, with D hard to call. The CDR3 loop spans 13 amino acids. Germline-derived CDR1 and CDR2 are SNHLY and FYNNEI. V lost 8 bases and J lost 5, with 15 bases in between. The CDR3 bases are TGTGCCAGCGGGGTTTGGGGTAATACTGAAGCTTTCTTT. The encoded protein is CASGVWGNTEAFF.

This clonotype was seen more than once but under ten times. The rearrangement joins TRBV18 to TRBJ2-7; TRBD2 aligns across 10 bases. This CDR3 spans 16 amino acids. Trimming at V came to 3 bases and at J to 2 bases, leaving 7 bases not matched to a gene. From germline, CDR1 is KGHSH and CDR2 LQKENI. The DNA of the CDR3 is TGTGCCAGCTCACCCACCGCTAGCGGGGGTACCTACGAGCAGTACTTC. Its protein product is CASSPTASGGTYEQYF.

To note about this clonotype: The CDR3 end shows no conserved phenylalanine or tryptophan, and so a read error is likely. The chain recombines TRBV6-1 with TRBJ2-1; the match to TRBD2 covers 7 bases. CDR1 and CDR2 (germline): MNHNS, SASEGT. Trimming took 6 bases from V and 3 from J; bases not matched to a gene: 8. This CDR3 is 15 amino acids long. The CDR3 DNA sequence: TGTGCCAGCAGACGGGCGGGAGTCAACTACAATGAGCAGTTCTTA. Protein product: CASRRAGVNYNEQFL.

This clonotype was recorded a few times. The J gene is TRBJ2-1, the V gene TRBV24-1, with 8 positions matching TRBD2. The germline gives CDR1 KGHDR, CDR2 SFDVKD. This CDR3 contains 14 residues. Germline trimming cut 4 bases from V and 6 bases from J; bases unmatched to any gene: 4. Here the CDR3 DNA reads TGTGCCACCAGTGAACCCGGGACTAGCAATGAGCAGTTCTTC. Its translation: CATSEPGTSNEQFF.

This rearrangement joins TRBV6-4 to TRBJ1-1; D not certain. Germline CDR1 is MRHNA and CDR2 is SNTAGT. Deletions cut 5 bases from V and 0 bases from J, with 7 bases between. CDR3 length equals 13 residues. The chain's CDR3 is CASSSRLNTEAFF. For the CDR3, the DNA is TGTGCCAGCAGTAGCAGACTGAACACTGAAGCTTTCTTT.

V and J are TRBV7-2 and TRBJ2-1; the match to TRBD2 covers 7 bases. This CDR3 is 16 amino acids long. Germline CDR1 and CDR2: SGHTA and FQGNSA. J lost 0 bases, V lost 3 bases, and 5 bases had no gene match. The CDR3 region is CASSFTRLASYNEQFF. In DNA, the CDR3 is TGTGCCAGCAGCTTCACCCGACTAGCCTCCTACAATGAGCAGTTCTTC.

This clonotype was picked up a small number of times. The chain joins TRBV19 to TRBJ2-4; D remains ambiguous. The CDR3 sequence is 17 residues long. The V and J ends lost 1 base and 0 bases respectively, with 13 bases between them. CDR1 is LNHDA, CDR2 SQIVND, per germline (reference sequence). Written as DNA, the CDR3 is TGTGCCAGTAGTATAGGGGCCACACCGGGAGCCAAAAACATTCAGTACTTC. Protein: CASSIGATPGAKNIQYF.